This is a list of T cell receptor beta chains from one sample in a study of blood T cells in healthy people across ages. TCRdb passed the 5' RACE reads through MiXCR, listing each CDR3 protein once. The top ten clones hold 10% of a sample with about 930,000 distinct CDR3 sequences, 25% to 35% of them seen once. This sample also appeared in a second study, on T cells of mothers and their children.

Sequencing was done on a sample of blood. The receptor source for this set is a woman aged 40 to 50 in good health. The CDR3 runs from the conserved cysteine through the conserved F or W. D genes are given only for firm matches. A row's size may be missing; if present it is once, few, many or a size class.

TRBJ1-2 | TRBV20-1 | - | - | TGCAGTGCTAGTCCGGACAGTCCAGGATATGGCTACACCTTC | CSASPDSPGYGYTF
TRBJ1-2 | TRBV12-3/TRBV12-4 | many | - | TGTGCCAGCAGTTCGGGACGGCCCGGAGGCTACACCTTC | CASSSGRPGGYTF
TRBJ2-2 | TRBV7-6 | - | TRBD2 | TGTGCCAGCAGCTTTAGCGGGGGGCCGCTGAACACCGGGGAGCTGTTTTTT | CASSFSGGPLNTGELFF
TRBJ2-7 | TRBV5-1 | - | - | TGCGCCAGCAGCGGCAACGGGGGCGCGGACGAGCAGTACTTC | CASSGNGGADEQYF
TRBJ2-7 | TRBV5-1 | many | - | TGCGCCAGCAGCTTGGGGGAGGCCGACGCCTCCTACGAGCAGTACTTC | CASSLGEADASYEQYF
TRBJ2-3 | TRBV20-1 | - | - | TGCAGTGCTAAAATGGACGGGAGAAACACAGATACGCAGTATTTT | CSAKMDGRNTDTQYF
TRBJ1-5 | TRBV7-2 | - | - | TGTGCCAGCAGCTTAGGCAGTCGGGGCAGCAATCAGCCCCAGCATTTT | CASSLGSRGSNQPQHF
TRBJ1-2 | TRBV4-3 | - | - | TGCGCCAGCAGCCAAGAGAACAGGGTGCGTAACTATGGCTACACCTTC | CASSQENRVRNYGYTF
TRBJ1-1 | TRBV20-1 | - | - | TGCAGTGCTAGAGATCGCATGTCGCTCATGAACACTGAAGCTTTCTTT | CSARDRMSLMNTEAFF
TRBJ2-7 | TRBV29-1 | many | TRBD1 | TGCAGCGTTGAAGTGGGGACAGGGTATGAGCAGTACTTC | CSVEVGTGYEQYF
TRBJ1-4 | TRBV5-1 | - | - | TGCGCCAGCAGCTTGGAGACCCGGGACGAAAAACTGTTTTTT | CASSLETRDEKLFF
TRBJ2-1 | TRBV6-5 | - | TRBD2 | TGTGCCAGCTCGGAACTAGCGGGGAGGATCAATGAGCAGTTCTTC | CASSELAGRINEQFF
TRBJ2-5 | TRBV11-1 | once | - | TGTGCCAGCAGCTTAACAAGCTCTCTGGAGACCCAGTACTTC | CASSLTSSLETQYF
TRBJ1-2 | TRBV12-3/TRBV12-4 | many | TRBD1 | TGTGCCAGCAGTCTCGGACAGGGACTCTATGGCTACACCTTC | CASSLGQGLYGYTF
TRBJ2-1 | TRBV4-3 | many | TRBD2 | TGCGCCAGCAGCCACGGGACTAGCGTCGGTGAGCAGTTCTTC | CASSHGTSVGEQFF
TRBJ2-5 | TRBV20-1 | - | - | TGCAGTGCTAGAGATCTGGGGTGGGAGCAGTACTTC | CSARDLGWEQYF
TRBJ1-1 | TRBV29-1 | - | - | TGCAGCGTTGAGCCTAGATTGAACACTGAAGCTTTCTTT | CSVEPRLNTEAFF
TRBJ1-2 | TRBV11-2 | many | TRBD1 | TGTGCCAGCAGCCCGACAGGGGGCGCGCAGGGCTACACCTTC | CASSPTGGAQGYTF
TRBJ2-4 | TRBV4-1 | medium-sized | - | TGCGCCAGCACCCCACAGGAAAACCAAAAAAACATTCAGTACTTC | CASTPQENQKNIQYF
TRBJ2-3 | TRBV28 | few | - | TGTGCCAGCAACCCTGAGGATAGCACAGATACGCAGTATTTT | CASNPEDSTDTQYF
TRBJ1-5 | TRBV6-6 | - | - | TGTGCCAGCACTGGTGCCCAGGGCGGCCCCAATCAGCCCCAGCATTTT | CASTGAQGGPNQPQHF
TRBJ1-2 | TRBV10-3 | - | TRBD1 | TGTGCCATCAGCGAACCGGGACAGAGGTCCTATGGCTACACCTTC | CAISEPGQRSYGYTF
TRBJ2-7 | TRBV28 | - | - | TGTGCCAGCAGTTTGCGGGACAATGTCTACGAGCAGTACTTC | CASSLRDNVYEQYF
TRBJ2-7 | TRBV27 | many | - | TGTGCCAGCAGTTTAGCCGGACACTCCGCTTCCTACGAGCAGTACTTC | CASSLAGHSASYEQYF
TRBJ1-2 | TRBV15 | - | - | TGTGCCAACCCTCCTACGCTGGGCTACACCTTC | CANPPTLGYTF
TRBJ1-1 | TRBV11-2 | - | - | TGTGCCAGCAGCTTAGGAGCGGGCACTGAAACTTTCTTT | CASSLGAGTETFF
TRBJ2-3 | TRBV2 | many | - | TGTGCCAGCAGTCCAACTAGTGACACGCAGTATTTT | CASSPTSDTQYF
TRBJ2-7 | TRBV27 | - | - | TGTGCCAGCAGTTTATCAGAAGACTACGAGCAGTACTTC | CASSLSEDYEQYF
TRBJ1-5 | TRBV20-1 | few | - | TGCAGTGCTAGGAACAGCAGGAGCAATCAGTCCCAGCATTTT | CSARNSRSNQSQHF
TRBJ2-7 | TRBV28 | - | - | TGTGCCAGCAGTTTGACGGGAAACCCCTATCCCTACGAGCAGTACTTC | CASSLTGNPYPYEQYF
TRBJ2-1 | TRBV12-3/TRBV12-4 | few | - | TGTGCCAGCACCACCACAGGGCTCAATGAGCAGTTCTTC | CASTTTGLNEQFF
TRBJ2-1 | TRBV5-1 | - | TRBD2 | TGCGCCAGCAGCTTGGATACTAGCGGGGTTTATGAGCAGTTCTTC | CASSLDTSGVYEQFF
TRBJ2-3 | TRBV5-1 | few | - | TGCGCCAGCAGCCGCACAGTCACTCCTAGCACAGATACGCAGTATTTT | CASSRTVTPSTDTQYF
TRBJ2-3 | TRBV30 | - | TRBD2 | TGTGCCTGGAGTTCGAGCGGGGGGGGTCCTCGTCAGTATTTT | CAWSSSGGGPRQYF
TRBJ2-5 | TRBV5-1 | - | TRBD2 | TGCGCCAGCAGCTTCACTAGCGCCCAAGAGACCCAGTACTTC | CASSFTSAQETQYF
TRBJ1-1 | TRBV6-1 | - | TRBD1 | TGTGCCAGCATCGAGCATGGACAGGGGTGGCGGCGGGACACTGAAGCTTTCTTT | CASIEHGQGWRRDTEAFF
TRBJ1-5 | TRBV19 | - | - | TGTGCCAGTAGTATTGGGTTTTCTCAGCCCCAGCATTTT | CASSIGFSQPQHF
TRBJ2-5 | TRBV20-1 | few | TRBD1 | TGCAGTGCTACCTCTACAGGGGGGGAGACCCAGTACTTC | CSATSTGGETQYF
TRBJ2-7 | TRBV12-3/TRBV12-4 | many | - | TGTGCCAGCACCTCCGGGACAAACTACGAGCAGTACTTC | CASTSGTNYEQYF
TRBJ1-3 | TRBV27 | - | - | TGTGCCAGCAGTCCCTTATTTGGAAACACCATATATTTT | CASSPLFGNTIYF
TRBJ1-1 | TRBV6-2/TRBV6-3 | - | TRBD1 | TGTGCCAGCACCCAAAGGGGACAGGGGGCGCGCGGCACTGAAGCTTTCTTT | CASTQRGQGARGTEAFF
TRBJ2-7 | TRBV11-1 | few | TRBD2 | TGTGCCAGCAGCTTTGGACTAGGAGAAGAGCAGTACTTC | CASSFGLGEEQYF
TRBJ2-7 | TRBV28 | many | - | TGTGCCAGCAAAGAAGGGGGGTCAAGCTACGAGCAGTACTTC | CASKEGGSSYEQYF
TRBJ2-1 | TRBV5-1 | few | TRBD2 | TGCGCCAGCAGCGGCGGGACTAGCGGACTATACAATGAGCAGTTCTTC | CASSGGTSGLYNEQFF
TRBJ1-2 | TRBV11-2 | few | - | TGTGCCAGCAGCCGGGTAACGGACTATGGCTACACCTTC | CASSRVTDYGYTF
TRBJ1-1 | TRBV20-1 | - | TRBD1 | TGCAGTGCTAGATCTCTGGGCGGACAGGGCGGTGGTGAAGCTTTCTTT | CSARSLGGQGGGEAFF
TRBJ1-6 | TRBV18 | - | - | TGTGCCAGCTCAGTCAATAATAATTCACCCCTCCACTTT | CASSVNNNSPLHF
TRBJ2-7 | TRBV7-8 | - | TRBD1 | TGTGCCGGGAAGGACAGGGGTCACGAGCAGTACTTC | CAGKDRGHEQYF
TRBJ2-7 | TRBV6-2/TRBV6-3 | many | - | TGTGCCAGCAGTTACAAATACGAGCAGTACTTC | CASSYKYEQYF
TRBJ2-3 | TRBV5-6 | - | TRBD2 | TGTGCCAGCAGCTCCGCGGGGGGAAGAATCACAGATACGCAGTATTTT | CASSSAGGRITDTQYF
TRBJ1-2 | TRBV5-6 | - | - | TGTGCCGGCAGCTACCCGGGACGGCGGTATGGCTACACCTTC | CAGSYPGRRYGYTF
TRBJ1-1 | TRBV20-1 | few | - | TGCAGTGCTAGCCAACACGGGAACACTGAAGCTTTCTTT | CSASQHGNTEAFF